This T cell receptor (beta chain) was captured in a study of STAT5B mutations in CD4+ large granular lymphocyte leukemia. Findings of the study overall: Data were not HLA-matched across samples. 8/27 top patient clones versus 2/35 control clones were TRBV06-family.

Healthy controls were blood donor buffy coats. CDR3 length equals 13 residues. Germline loops: CDR1 SGHTA, CDR2 FQGNSA. Trimming took 8 bases from V and 3 from J, leaving 14 bases between them. As for this clone: Its antigen is unidentified.

Sequencing used immunoSEQ multiplex PCR; TCRdb keeps in-frame clones, though not all of them. The table has 30,000 to 40,000 clones, roughly 65% seen once; the top ten hold less than 3%. What was sequenced was CD4+ T cells from blood buffy coats. The gene calls are TRBV7-2 and TRBJ2-7; D not certain. The clonotype comes from a human donor in good health. CDR3 in DNA: TGTGCCAGCGTGATGAGTGGGGACTACGAGCAGTACTTC. This translates into CASVMSGDYEQYF.